The 28 T cell receptor beta chains below were found in one sample sequenced in a study of cytomegalovirus exposure and HLA in healthy donors. 13 Jbeta primers and 60 Vbeta primers were used for the PCR. This table comes from immunoSEQ multiplex PCR, and its TCRdb copy is limited to in-frame clones, with some not included. Found here are over 100,000 clones, around 80% of them singletons; the top ten hold under 6%. Sequences were obtained from PBMCs. Source of these receptors: a man under 40 in good health and CMV-seronegative.

This clone was observed a single time. The gene calls are TRBV2 and TRBJ2-7, with a tentative D call TRBD2 (5 bases). Germline CDR1 is SNHLY and CDR2 is FYNNEI. The V gene lost 7 bases and the J gene lost 7 bases, with 17 bases spanning the gap. This CDR3 spans 13 amino acids. CDR3 loop: CASTRAPRGEQYF. CDR3 DNA: TGTGCCAGCACCAGAGCCCCCAGAGGGGAGCAGTACTTC.

The chain is built from TRBV19 and TRBJ1-2, with D tentatively TRBD1 (5 bases). V was shortened by 3 bases and J by 2 bases, with 10 bases between the two germline ends. Looked up from germline, CDR1 is LNHDA and CDR2 is SQIVND (reference sequence). The CDR3 totals 14 residues. Here the CDR3 reads CASSMGGGNYGYTF. Written as DNA, the CDR3 is TGTGCCAGTAGTATGGGTGGGGGGAACTATGGCTACACCTTC.

This CDR3 is CAWSRGGDTEAFF. Written as DNA, the CDR3 is TGTGCCTGGAGTCGGGGGGGAGACACTGAAGCTTTCTTT. The gene calls are TRBV30 and TRBJ1-1; the D gene is possibly TRBD1 (5 bases). V lost 2 bases and J 3 bases, leaving 10 bases between the germline ends. The CDR3 totals 13 residues. From germline, CDR1 is GTSNPN and CDR2 SVGIG (reference sequence).

The chain employs TRBV28 and TRBJ1-1; tentatively, D is TRBD1 (6 bases). Per the germline V gene, CDR1 is MDHEN and CDR2 is SYDVKM. The V gene lost 3 bases and the J gene lost 0 bases, with 8 bases spanning the gap. The CDR3 is 14 amino acids. The CDR3 reads CASSLTGMNTEAFF. In DNA, the CDR3 is TGTGCCAGCAGTTTGACAGGCATGAACACTGAAGCTTTCTTT.

V and J are TRBV6-5 and TRBJ2-4; 8 bases agree with TRBD2. The J segment lost 8 bases and the V segment lost 6 bases, leaving 9 bases of the junction unmatched. Germline CDR1 is MNHEY and CDR2 is SVGAGI. The CDR3 covers 14 residues. CDR3 bases: TGTGCCAGCAGCACTTGGGTCGGGGGGGACATTCAGTACTTC. Protein sequence: CASSTWVGGDIQYF.

V usage is TRBV5-5 and J usage is TRBJ1-5; the D gene is possibly TRBD1 (5 bases). The CDR3 consists of 16 residues. From germline, CDR1 is SGHKS and CDR2 YYEKEE (reference sequence). The V end was cut by 1 base, the J end by 6 bases, with 17 bases between. CDR3 sequence reads: CASSLRGATPSQPQHF. CDR3 nucleotides: TGTGCCAGCAGCTTGCGCGGGGCGACGCCGAGTCAGCCCCAGCATTTT.

CDR3 sequence: CASSQTVFEQYF. The CDR3 region has the DNA TGTGCCAGCAGCCAGACAGTCTTCGAGCAGTACTTC. This chain links TRBV28 with TRBJ2-7, with D tentatively TRBD1 (5 bases). V lost 6 bases, J lost 6 bases, and 12 bases lay in between. CDR1 is MDHEN, CDR2 SYDVKM, per germline. The CDR3 totals 12 residues.

The chain employs TRBV5-8 and TRBJ1-1; D unresolved. Trimming left V 0 bases short and J 1 base short, with 4 bases between. Looked up from germline, CDR1 is SGHTS and CDR2 is YDEGEE. This CDR3 has 13 residues. CDR3 coding DNA: TGTGCCAGCAGCTTGGGGCCGAACACTGAAGCTTTCTTT. It encodes CASSLGPNTEAFF.

The gene calls are TRBV25-1 and TRBJ2-7; D is possibly TRBD1 (6 bases). V was trimmed by 3 bases and J by 5 bases, leaving 14 bases between them. CDR1 is MGHDK and CDR2 is SYGVNS in the germline V gene. The CDR3 runs to 14 residues. The CDR3 sequence: CASSDRGISHEQYF. CDR3 DNA sequence: TGTGCCAGCAGTGACAGGGGTATTTCCCACGAGCAGTACTTC.

The chain is built from TRBV5-1 and TRBJ2-3, with TRBD2 as a possible D gene (5 bases). V was shortened by 6 bases and J by 1 base, with 15 bases between the two germline ends. The V gene's germline CDR1 is SGHRS and CDR2 YFSETQ. CDR3 length: 15 residues. CDR3 amino acids: CASNTLSRGTDTQYF. CDR3 bases: TGCGCCAGCAATACTTTGTCGAGGGGCACAGATACGCAGTATTTT.

This clone was detected only a few times. The chain links TRBV6-5 to TRBJ2-3, with TRBD2 identical over 7 bases. Germline V CDR1 and CDR2: MNHEY, SVGAGI. The trim removed 2 bases at V and 2 bases at J, leaving 7 bases unmatched. This CDR3 is 16 amino acids long. The CDR3 sequence is CASSYEGTSATDTQYF. The CDR3 region has the DNA TGTGCCAGCAGTTACGAGGGAACTAGCGCCACAGATACGCAGTATTTT.

The chain couples TRBV7-8 to TRBJ2-3; 13 bases fit TRBD2. Trimming at V came to 5 bases and at J to 2 bases, leaving 4 bases not matched to a gene. Germline assignment: CDR1 SGHVS and CDR2 FQNEAQ. The CDR3 runs to 16 residues. The chain's CDR3 is CASSVGLAGVTDTQYF. DNA of the CDR3: TGTGCCAGCAGCGTCGGACTAGCGGGGGTCACAGATACGCAGTATTTT. Full variable domain (outside the CDR3, taken from reference TRBV7-8 and TRBJ2-3): GAGVSQSPRYKVAKRGQDVALRCDPISGHVSLFWYQQALGQGPEFLTYFQNEAQLDKSGLPSDRFFAERPEGSVSTLKIQRTQQEDSAVYLCASSVGLAGVTDTQYFGPGTRLTVL.

This chain uses TRBV2 with TRBJ2-7; possibly TRBD2 for D (6 bases). This CDR3 is built from 14 residues. Trimming pared 6 bases from V and 5 bases from J, leaving 17 bases between. Germline V lookup: CDR1 SNHLY, CDR2 FYNNEI. The CDR3 nucleotides read TGTGCCAGCAGAATGCAGGGTCGGACTAACGAGCAGTACTTC. Amino acid sequence: CASRMQGRTNEQYF. The variable domain in full, with the rest retrieved from reference TRBV2 and TRBJ2-7, is EPEVTQTPSHQVTQMGQEVILRCVPISNHLYFYWYRQILGQKVEFLVSFYNNEISEKSEIFDDQFSVERPDGSNFTLKIRSTKLEDSAMYFCASRMQGRTNEQYFGPGTRLTVT.

The chain carries TRBV18 and TRBJ2-3, with 13 bases aligning to TRBD2. Germline lookup yields CDR1 KGHSH and CDR2 LQKENI. The CDR3 is made up of 17 amino acids. V lost 5 bases, J lost 1 base, and 6 bases stayed unmatched. The CDR3 loop is CASSSRLAGGRTDTQYF. The CDR3 bases are TGTGCCAGCTCATCCAGACTAGCGGGGGGTCGCACAGATACGCAGTATTTT.

The chain recombines TRBV11-2 with TRBJ1-2; 8 bases align to TRBD1. CDR1 is SGHAT, CDR2 FQNNGV, per germline. J was trimmed by 4 bases and V by 3 bases; bases with no gene match: 4. This CDR3 comprises 14 residues. CDR3 sequence reads: CASSFAGGVYGYTF. The CDR3 coding sequence is TGTGCCAGCAGCTTCGCAGGGGGCGTCTATGGCTACACCTTC.

The genes are TRBV7-3 and TRBJ2-1; possible D gene TRBD1, 6 bases. CDR1 and CDR2 from the germline V gene are SGHTA and FQGTGA. This CDR3 is built from 15 residues. V gave up 3 bases and J gave up 10 bases, with 19 bases separating them. CDR3 nucleotides: TGTGCCAGCAGCTTGGCGGTTTCAGGGGTCCAGGAGCAGTTCTTC. It translates to CASSLAVSGVQEQFF.

The rearrangement links TRBV4-3 to TRBJ2-3; the match to TRBD2 covers 8 bases. Looked up from germline, CDR1 is LGHNA and CDR2 is YSLEER. The CDR3 has 18 residues. V lost 0 bases and J lost 4; bases outside the gene matches: 12. CDR3 nucleotide sequence: TGCGCCAGCAGCCAAGATTCTCTGGGCGGGAGGAATGCAGATACGCAGTATTTT. Residues: CASSQDSLGGRNADTQYF.

The chain carries TRBV30 and TRBJ2-7; D is ambiguous. There are 11 residues in the CDR3. Germline V gene sequence: CDR1 GTSNPN, CDR2 SVGIG (reference sequence). The V and J ends lost 1 base and 7 bases respectively, with 8 bases between them. The CDR3 DNA sequence: TGTGCCTGGAGTGACCCCAGGGAGCAGTACTTC. Protein sequence: CAWSDPREQYF. Full variable domain (remainder filled in from reference TRBV30 and TRBJ2-7): SQTIHQWPATLVQPVGSPLSLECTVEGTSNPNLYWYRQAAGRGLQLLFYSVGIGQISSEVPQNLSASRPQDRQFILSSKKLLLSDSGFYLCAWSDPREQYFGPGTRLTVT.

The chain recombines TRBV10-2 with TRBJ2-2, with D possibly TRBD2 on 5 matching bases. Trimming took off 11 bases at V and 5 bases at J, with 15 bases between the two ends. CDR3 length: 13 residues. The V gene's germline CDR1 is WSHSY and CDR2 SAAADI. The CDR3 region has the DNA TGCGCCGCACGGGGTGTTTATACCGGGGAGCTGTTTTTT. This encodes CAARGVYTGELFF.

This chain links TRBV7-3 with TRBJ2-1; D may be TRBD2 (6 bases). Germline V gives CDR1 SGHTA, CDR2 FQGTGA. This CDR3 is built from 13 residues. V lost 2 bases to trimming and J lost 10 bases, with 12 bases between them. Here the CDR3 DNA reads TGTGCCAGCAGCTTAGGCGGGGCGGGGGAGCAGTTCTTC. It specifies CASSLGGAGEQFF.

The chain recombines TRBV5-4 with TRBJ2-1, with a possible D match to TRBD1 (5 bases). Germline V gene sequence: CDR1 SGHNT, CDR2 YYREEE (reference sequence). V lost 1 base and J lost 10, with 9 bases in between. The CDR3 extends over 12 amino acids. CDR3 sequence reads: CASSLYDREQFF. CDR3 in DNA: TGTGCCAGCAGCTTGTACGACAGAGAGCAGTTCTTC.

V is TRBV4-1 and J is TRBJ2-7; a possible D gene is TRBD1 (5 bases). V was cut by 3 bases and J by 2 bases, with 11 bases left in between. The CDR3 length is 14 residues. CDR1 is MGHRA, CDR2 YSYEKL, per germline. The CDR3 loop reads CASSHSGATYEQYF. The CDR3 bases are TGCGCCAGCAGCCACTCTGGGGCAACCTACGAGCAGTACTTC.

The chain's CDR3 is CASRTLRGNQPQHF. The CDR3 DNA reads as TGTGCCAGTCGGACACTGCGTGGCAATCAGCCCCAGCATTTT. The rearrangement uses TRBV28 and TRBJ1-5; maybe TRBD1 (5 bases). The CDR3 contains 14 residues. The V gene lost 9 bases and the J gene lost 2 bases, with 14 bases spanning the gap. Germline CDR1 and CDR2: MDHEN and SYDVKM. The whole variable domain, filled in from reference TRBV28 and TRBJ1-5, reads DVKVTQSSRYLVKRTGEKVFLECVQDMDHENMFWYRQDPGLGLRLIYFSYDVKMKEKGDIPEGYSVSREKKERFSLILESASTNQTSMYLCASRTLRGNQPQHFGDGTRLSIL.

V usage is TRBV5-1 and J usage is TRBJ1-1, with TRBD1 matching over 8 bases. Germline V lookup: CDR1 SGHRS, CDR2 YFSETQ. Trimming removed 4 bases from V and 4 bases from J; junction bases left unmatched: 6. The CDR3 consists of 14 residues. CDR3 DNA sequence: TGCGCCAGCAGCGCGACAGGGGTTCGCACTGAAGCTTTCTTT. Translated, it gives CASSATGVRTEAFF.

This clone was seen a handful of times. This chain uses TRBV4-2 with TRBJ1-5; TRBD1 might be the D (6 bases). This CDR3 is built from 19 residues. The V and J ends lost 1 base and 0 bases respectively, with 19 bases between them. Germline loops: CDR1 LGHNA, CDR2 YNFKEQ. The CDR3 bases are TGTGCCAGCAGCCAAGCGGCTACAGGGTTAGGATATAGCAATCAGCCCCAGCATTTT. The encoded protein is CASSQAATGLGYSNQPQHF.

The chain joins TRBV5-1 to TRBJ2-7; 11 nucleotides agree with TRBD2. The germline CDR1 and CDR2 sequences are SGHRS and YFSETQ. The CDR3 length is 15 residues. V was pared by 5 bases and J by 3 bases, with 7 bases of the junction left unmatched. CDR3 nucleotide sequence: TGCGCCAGCAGTTTCGGCGGGACTAGCGGCTACGAGCAGTACTTC. This codes for CASSFGGTSGYEQYF.

This chain uses TRBV28 with TRBJ2-7; tentative D call: TRBD1 (6 bases). The V and J ends lost 7 bases and 0 bases respectively, with 16 bases between them. CDR3 length: 15 amino acids. The germline V gene has CDR1 MDHEN and CDR2 SYDVKM. The CDR3 region has the DNA TGTGCCAGCAACGCACTCAGGGGAATCTCCTACGAGCAGTACTTC. It encodes CASNALRGISYEQYF.

The CDR3 nucleotides read TGCGCCAGCAGATATAGCGGGAGCTCCTACAATGAGCAGTTCTTC. Amino acids: CASRYSGSSYNEQFF. V and J are TRBV5-1 and TRBJ2-1, with 9 bases that match TRBD2. CDR3 length equals 15 residues. Germline CDR1 reads SGHRS; CDR2 reads YFSETQ. Trimming took 5 bases from V and 0 from J; bases not matched to a gene: 3.